This T cell receptor (beta chain) was captured by sequencing in a study of T cell responses to AZD1222 COVID-19 vaccine. Generated by immunoSEQ multiplex PCR, the TCRdb table keeps only in-frame clones and is missing some. The sample has tens of thousands of clones; around 86% are singletons. Trimming took 5 bases from V and 11 from J, leaving 15 bases between them. Germline lookup yields CDR1 PRHDT and CDR2 FYEKMQ (reference sequence). The CDR3 loop spans 12 amino acids. A note on this clone: Its target is unknown.

Findings and limits, study-wide: Vaccine-associated CD4 TCRs spanned spike, dominant at 160-218 and 743-854. Repertoires were sampled only after the peak T cell response. Of the AZD1222 recipients, only five to seven were seropositive at baseline. Donors in the cohort were predominantly white British and more often female, and clonal diversity was possibly underestimated.

The source was peripheral blood, collected on day 0 of AZD1222 vaccination. The receptor comes from an adult in good health. This chain links TRBV13 with TRBJ1-1; a possible D gene is TRBD1 (6 bases). The CDR3 reads CASSRGAEGAFF. For the CDR3, the DNA is TGTGCCAGCAGCCGGGGGGCAGAGGGGGCTTTCTTT.